This passage covers 24 T cell receptor beta chains from one sample sequenced in a study of early T cells in non-severe SARS-CoV-2 infection. Each CDR3 protein gets one entry after TCRdb re-called the 5' RACE reads with MiXCR. The table includes 56,000 or so distinct CDR3 sequences, 8.2% detected once. Material for sequencing was whole blood. The receptor set was obtained from an adult who was a healthcare worker with PCR-confirmed SARS-CoV-2 infection or an uninfected control (not recorded which).

Judged by abundance, this clonotype is medium-sized. The rearrangement uses TRBV7-2 and TRBJ1-5; D not certain. From germline, CDR1 is SGHTA and CDR2 FQGNSA. The CDR3 has 15 amino acids. V shed 3 bases and J shed 9 bases, with 18 bases lying between them. CDR3 loop: CASSFRRSGESPQHF. Here the CDR3 DNA reads TGTGCCAGCAGCTTTCGACGGTCTGGGGAATCGCCCCAGCATTTT.

This clonotype was observed a few times. The chain links TRBV5-6 to TRBJ2-3; 7 positions agree with TRBD2. V trimming: 4 bases; J trimming: 2 bases; junction bases outside the gene matches: 7. CDR3 size: 15 residues. Germline values: CDR1 SGHDT, CDR2 YYEEEE. The CDR3: CASSLLTSDTDTQYF. CDR3 sequence (DNA): TGTGCCAGCAGCCTGCTTACTAGCGACACAGATACGCAGTATTTT.

This clonotype turned up a few times. The V gene is TRBV5-1, the J gene TRBJ2-1; TRBD1 aligns across 7 bases. From germline, CDR1 is SGHRS and CDR2 YFSETQ. This CDR3 has 14 amino acids. V lost 4 bases and J lost 4; bases outside the gene matches: 5. The CDR3 loop reads CASSQTGTYNEQFF. Here the CDR3 DNA reads TGCGCCAGCAGCCAGACAGGGACATACAATGAGCAGTTCTTC.

The table lists this clonotype with a few counts. This chain joins TRBV28 and TRBJ2-7, with a possible D match to TRBD2 (6 bases). With 6 bases removed from V and 6 bases from J, the gap between germline ends came to 18 bases. The germline V gene encodes CDR1 MDHEN and CDR2 SYDVKM. This CDR3 region has 14 residues. The CDR3 bases are TGTGCCAGCAGCTCTGACCCGGGACTCTCCGAGCAGTACTTC. Residues: CASSSDPGLSEQYF. Drawing the rest from reference TRBV28 and TRBJ2-7, the complete variable domain is DVKVTQSSRYLVKRTGEKVFLECVQDMDHENMFWYRQDPGLGLRLIYFSYDVKMKEKGDIPEGYSVSREKKERFSLILESASTNQTSMYLCASSSDPGLSEQYFGPGTRLTVT.

The table lists this clonotype with many counts. V is TRBV12-3 or TRBV12-4 and J is TRBJ1-1, with a weak D call TRBD1 (5 bases). V lost 6 bases and J 11 bases, leaving 13 bases between the germline ends. CDR3 length: 11 amino acids. The CDR3 DNA follows: TGTGCCAGCAGCGAGGCGGGGGACGCTTTCTTT. Its protein product is CASSEAGDAFF.

The chain is built from TRBV3-1 and TRBJ2-1; D remains ambiguous. The germline gives CDR1 LGHDT, CDR2 YNNKEL (reference sequence). The CDR3 spans 13 residues. Trimming took off 4 bases at V and 4 bases at J, with 8 bases between the two ends. For the CDR3, the DNA is TGTGCCAGCAGCCTCGACTGGTACAATGAGCAGTTCTTC. Amino acid sequence: CASSLDWYNEQFF.

J is TRBJ2-5 and V is TRBV9, with 8 bases fitting TRBD2. CDR3 length: 16 residues. Germline-derived CDR1 and CDR2 are SGDLS and YYNGEE. Unmatched junction bases numbered 6, after V lost 2 bases and J lost 0 bases. The CDR3 sequence is CASSVRSGRYQETQYF. The CDR3, as DNA: TGTGCCAGCAGCGTTAGGAGCGGGAGATACCAAGAGACCCAGTACTTC.

Only a few counts were recorded for this clonotype. The chain combines TRBV20-1 with TRBJ2-3; D is uncertain. The CDR3 spans 16 residues. The V gene's germline CDR1 is DFQATT and CDR2 SNEGSKA (reference sequence). Trimming left V 2 bases short and J 2 bases short, with 17 bases between. The CDR3 DNA reads as TGCAGTGCTAGACATCCCAAGTGGGGTGTCACAGATACGCAGTATTTT. It translates to CSARHPKWGVTDTQYF.

As for this clonotype: The junction differs from germline at one of its ends, possibly a read error. This chain connects TRBV20-1 to TRBJ2-6; D is possibly TRBD1 or TRBD2 (5 bases each). Germline CDR1 and CDR2: DFQATT and SNEGSKA (reference sequence). The CDR3 extends over 15 amino acids. In DNA, the CDR3 is TGCAGTGCTTCAACTGGGAGCTCTGGGGCCAACATCCTGACTTTC. Translation: CSASTGSSGANILTF.

This clonotype was detected a few times. The rearrangement links TRBV6-1 to TRBJ2-4, with a weak D call TRBD1 (6 bases). CDR1 MNHNS and CDR2 SASEGT come from the germline V gene. Trimming removed 4 bases from V and 8 bases from J, with 12 bases in between. The CDR3 totals 13 residues. The CDR3 sequence: CASSGTERDIQYF. The DNA for the CDR3 is TGTGCCAGCAGTGGGACAGAACGGGACATTCAGTACTTC.

In its sample, this clonotype ranks as medium-sized. The V and J genes are TRBV27 and TRBJ2-4; TRBD1 is a possible D gene (5 bases). V lost 1 base to trimming and J lost 2 bases, with 9 bases between them. Germline V gene lookup returns CDR1 MNHEY and CDR2 SMNVEV (reference sequence). The CDR3 runs 15 residues. In nucleotides, the CDR3 is TGTGCCAGCAGTTTATTATCAGGGACCAAAAACATTCAGTACTTC. Translated: CASSLLSGTKNIQYF.

Ten or more counts support this clonotype. The chain has TRBV20-1 and TRBJ2-4, with 7 bases lining up with TRBD1. There are 14 residues in the CDR3. Per germline, CDR1 DFQATT and CDR2 SNEGSKA (reference sequence). V trimming: 4 bases; J trimming: 7 bases; junction bases outside the gene matches: 10. The CDR3 spells CSANQKDRTNIQYF. In nucleotides, the CDR3 is TGCAGTGCTAACCAGAAGGACAGGACCAACATTCAGTACTTC.

The chain recombines TRBV11-2 with TRBJ2-6; D gene unclear. The germline V gene encodes CDR1 SGHAT and CDR2 FQNNGV. V dropped 0 bases and J dropped 2 bases, with 5 bases sitting between them. CDR3 length: 15 residues. The CDR3, as DNA: TGTGCCAGCAGCTTAGAGGGGACTGGGGCCAACGTCCTGACTTTC. Translated: CASSLEGTGANVLTF.

This clonotype was observed a handful of times. J is TRBJ2-7 and V is TRBV5-5; 8 bases are a match to TRBD2. With 6 bases clipped from V and 3 bases from J, the junction kept 11 bases outside the gene matches. The CDR3 is made up of 15 amino acids. Per germline, CDR1 SGHKS and CDR2 YYEKEE (reference sequence). The CDR3 loop is CASTPRREGLYEQYF. The DNA for the CDR3 is TGTGCCAGCACCCCGCGCCGGGAGGGCCTCTACGAGCAGTACTTC. Together with reference TRBV5-5 and TRBJ2-7, the CDR3 gives the full variable domain: DAGVTQSPTHLIKTRGQQVTLRCSPISGHKSVSWYQQVLGQGPQFIFQYYEKEERGRGNFPDRFSARQFPNYSSELNVNALLLGDSALYLCASTPRREGLYEQYFGPGTRLTVT.

Many counts were recorded for this clonotype. The genes are TRBV7-2 and TRBJ2-1, with D uncertain. Looked up from germline, CDR1 is SGHTA and CDR2 is FQGNSA. Trimming removed 5 bases at V and 0 bases at J, with 20 bases between. This CDR3 comprises 18 residues. The chain's CDR3 is CASSVQRRAPSSYNEQFF. CDR3 nucleotides: TGTGCCAGCAGCGTACAGCGTAGGGCACCGAGCTCCTACAATGAGCAGTTCTTC.

This clonotype was seen only a few times. This chain joins TRBV19 and TRBJ2-6, with TRBD2 identical over 9 bases. CDR1 is LNHDA, CDR2 SQIVND, per germline (reference sequence). The trim removed 3 bases at V and 1 base at J, leaving 13 bases unmatched. This CDR3 spans 20 amino acids. The CDR3 loop is CASSIGPLAGRQSGANVLTF. The CDR3 bases are TGTGCCAGTAGTATTGGTCCGCTAGCGGGGCGCCAATCTGGGGCCAACGTCCTGACTTTC. The complete variable domain, with remaining parts taken from reference TRBV19 and TRBJ2-6, reads DGGITQSPKYLFRKEGQNVTLSCEQNLNHDAMYWYRQDPGQGLRLIYYSQIVNDFQKGDIAEGYSVSREKKESFPLTVTSAQKNPTAFYLCASSIGPLAGRQSGANVLTFGAGSRLTVL.

In its sample, this clonotype was seen a few times. This chain connects TRBV10-3 to TRBJ1-1; possible D gene TRBD1, 5 bases. Germline lookup yields CDR1 ENHRY and CDR2 SYGVKD. The germline V and J ends were trimmed by 4 bases and 0 bases, with 12 bases remaining between them. The CDR3 length is 15 residues. The CDR3 region has the DNA TGTGCCATCAGTGGCTTGGGGGGATTGAACACTGAAGCTTTCTTT. Encoded protein: CAISGLGGLNTEAFF.

This clonotype was picked up many times. The gene calls are TRBV29-1 and TRBJ2-2, with 11 bases that match TRBD2. Germline CDR1 and CDR2: SQVTM and ANQGSEA. CDR3 length: 15 residues. Trimming took 5 bases from V and 7 from J; bases not matched to a gene: 9. The CDR3, as DNA: TGCAGCGTTCCTAGCGGGGGGATTACAGGCGGGGAGCTGTTTTTT. Its translation: CSVPSGGITGGELFF.

This clonotype was counted at least ten times. The chain uses TRBV20-1 and TRBJ2-1; 15 bases fit TRBD2. V was pared by 6 bases and J by 2 bases, with 8 bases of the junction left unmatched. Germline CDR1 and CDR2: DFQATT and SNEGSKA (reference sequence). This CDR3 region has 17 residues. CDR3 sequence (DNA): TGCAGTGCCCCGGGACTAGCGGGGGGATCGACCTACAATGAGCAGTTCTTC. It codes for CSAPGLAGGSTYNEQFF.

The chain joins TRBV5-1 to TRBJ2-5; unclear D gene. V lost 4 bases and J 1 base, leaving 5 bases between the germline ends. Germline-derived CDR1 and CDR2 are SGHRS and YFSETQ. CDR3 length: 12 residues. In DNA, the CDR3 is TGCGCCAGCAGCCCAACCCAAGAGACCCAGTACTTC. This encodes CASSPTQETQYF.

V gene TRBV9 combines with J gene TRBJ2-1; TRBD2 agrees at 7 bases. Germline V gene lookup returns CDR1 SGDLS and CDR2 YYNGEE. The CDR3 has 15 amino acids. Trimming cost V 4 bases and J 7 bases; bases outside gene matches: 11. CDR3 sequence reads: CASSSGAGVGNEQFF. CDR3 bases: TGTGCCAGCAGCTCCGGGGCGGGAGTAGGAAATGAGCAGTTCTTC.

This clonotype has ten or more counts. The rearrangement joins TRBV29-1 to TRBJ2-7, with D uncertain. V dropped 3 bases and J dropped 0 bases, with 9 bases sitting between them. There are 13 residues in the CDR3. Germline V gene lookup returns CDR1 SQVTM and CDR2 ANQGSEA. CDR3 residues: CSVDGRNSYEQYF. In DNA, the CDR3 is TGCAGCGTTGATGGACGAAACTCCTACGAGCAGTACTTC.

This clonotype came up many times. The chain links TRBV5-4 to TRBJ2-6, with D unresolved. The germline gives CDR1 SGHNT, CDR2 YYREEE (reference sequence). This CDR3 is built from 15 residues. Trimming removed 4 bases from V and 4 bases from J, with 12 bases in between. In DNA form, the CDR3 reads TGTGCCAGCAGCGGGCCCGGCCGGGGGGCCAACGTCCTGACTTTC. Its protein product is CASSGPGRGANVLTF.

This clonotype was seen more than once but under ten times. The V gene is TRBV20-1, the J gene TRBJ2-3, with D unclear. The CDR3 is made up of 14 amino acids. Per the germline V gene, CDR1 is DFQATT and CDR2 is SNEGSKA (reference sequence). V lost 3 bases and J lost 6, with 16 bases in between. CDR3 sequence (DNA): TGCAGTGCTAGGACACAAGGTCGTGTTGATACGCAGTATTTT. Its protein is CSARTQGRVDTQYF.